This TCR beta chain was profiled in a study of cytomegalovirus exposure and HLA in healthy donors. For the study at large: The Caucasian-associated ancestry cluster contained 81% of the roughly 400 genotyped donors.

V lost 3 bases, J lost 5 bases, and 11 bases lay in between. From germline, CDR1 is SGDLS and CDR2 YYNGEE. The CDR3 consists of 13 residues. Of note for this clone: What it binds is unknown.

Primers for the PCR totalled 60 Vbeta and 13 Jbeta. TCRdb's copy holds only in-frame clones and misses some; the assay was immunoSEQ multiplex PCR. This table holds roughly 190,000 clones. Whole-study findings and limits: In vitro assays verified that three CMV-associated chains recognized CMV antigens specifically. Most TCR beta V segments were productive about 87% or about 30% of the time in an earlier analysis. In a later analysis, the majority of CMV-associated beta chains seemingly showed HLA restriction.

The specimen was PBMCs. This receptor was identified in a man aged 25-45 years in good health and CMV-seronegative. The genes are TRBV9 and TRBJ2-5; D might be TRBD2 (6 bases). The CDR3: CASSALGGETQYF. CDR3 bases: TGTGCCAGCAGCGCCCTTGGAGGGGAGACCCAGTACTTC.